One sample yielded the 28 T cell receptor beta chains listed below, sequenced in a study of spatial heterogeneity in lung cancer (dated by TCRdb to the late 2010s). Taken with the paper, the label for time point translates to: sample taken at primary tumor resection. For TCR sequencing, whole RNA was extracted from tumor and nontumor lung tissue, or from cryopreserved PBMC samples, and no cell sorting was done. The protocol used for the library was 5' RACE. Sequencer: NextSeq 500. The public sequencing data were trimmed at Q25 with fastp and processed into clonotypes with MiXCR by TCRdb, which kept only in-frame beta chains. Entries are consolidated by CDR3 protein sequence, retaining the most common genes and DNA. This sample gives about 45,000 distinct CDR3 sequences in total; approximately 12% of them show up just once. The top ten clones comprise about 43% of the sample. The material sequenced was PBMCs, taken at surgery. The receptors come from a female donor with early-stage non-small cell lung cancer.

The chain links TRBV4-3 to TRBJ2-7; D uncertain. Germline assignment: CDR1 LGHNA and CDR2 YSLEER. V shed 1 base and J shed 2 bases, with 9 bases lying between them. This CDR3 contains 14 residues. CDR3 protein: CASSQVDKTYEQYF. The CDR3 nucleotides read TGCGCCAGCAGCCAAGTCGACAAAACCTACGAGCAGTACTTC.

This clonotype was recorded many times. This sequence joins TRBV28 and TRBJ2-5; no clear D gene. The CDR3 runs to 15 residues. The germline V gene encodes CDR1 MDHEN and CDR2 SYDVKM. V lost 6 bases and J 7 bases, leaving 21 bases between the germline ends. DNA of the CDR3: TGTGCCAGCAGCCCCTCCCCGGTCCGAGGCGGGACCCAGTACTTC. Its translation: CASSPSPVRGGTQYF.

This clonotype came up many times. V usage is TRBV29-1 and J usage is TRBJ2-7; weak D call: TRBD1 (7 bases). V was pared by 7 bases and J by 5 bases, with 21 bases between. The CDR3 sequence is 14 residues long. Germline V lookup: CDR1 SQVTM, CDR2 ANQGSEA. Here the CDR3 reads CSARLMEGANEQYF. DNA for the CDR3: TGCAGCGCCCGTTTAATGGAGGGGGCAAACGAGCAGTACTTC.

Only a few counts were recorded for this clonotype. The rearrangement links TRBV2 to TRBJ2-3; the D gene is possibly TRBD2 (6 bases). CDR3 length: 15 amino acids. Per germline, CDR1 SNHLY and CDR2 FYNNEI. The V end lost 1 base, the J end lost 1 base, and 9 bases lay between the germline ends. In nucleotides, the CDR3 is TGTGCCAGCAGTGAAGTTTGGGGGGGCACAGATACGCAGTATTTT. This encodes CASSEVWGGTDTQYF.

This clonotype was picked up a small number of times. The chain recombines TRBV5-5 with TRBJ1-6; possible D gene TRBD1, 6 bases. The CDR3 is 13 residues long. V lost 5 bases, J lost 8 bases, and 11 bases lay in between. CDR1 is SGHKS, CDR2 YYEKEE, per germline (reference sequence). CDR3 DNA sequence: TGTGCCAGCAGAGGGGACACCGATTCACCCCTCCACTTT. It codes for CASRGDTDSPLHF.

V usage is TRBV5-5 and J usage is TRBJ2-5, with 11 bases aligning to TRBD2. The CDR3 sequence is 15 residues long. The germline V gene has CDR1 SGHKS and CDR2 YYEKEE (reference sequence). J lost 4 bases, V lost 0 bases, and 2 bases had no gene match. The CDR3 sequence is CASSLEGLAGETQYF. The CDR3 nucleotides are TGTGCCAGCAGCTTGGAAGGACTAGCGGGAGAGACCCAGTACTTC. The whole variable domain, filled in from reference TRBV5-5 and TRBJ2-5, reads DAGVTQSPTHLIKTRGQQVTLRCSPISGHKSVSWYQQVLGQGPQFIFQYYEKEERGRGNFPDRFSARQFPNYSSELNVNALLLGDSALYLCASSLEGLAGETQYFGPGTRLLVL.

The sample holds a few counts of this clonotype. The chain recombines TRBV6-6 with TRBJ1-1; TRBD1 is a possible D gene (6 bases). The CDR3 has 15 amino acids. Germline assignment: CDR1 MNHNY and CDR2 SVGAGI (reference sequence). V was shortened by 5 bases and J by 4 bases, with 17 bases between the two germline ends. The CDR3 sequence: CASSPRGKGGTEAFF. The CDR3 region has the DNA TGTGCCAGCAGTCCGAGGGGGAAGGGTGGCACTGAAGCTTTCTTT.

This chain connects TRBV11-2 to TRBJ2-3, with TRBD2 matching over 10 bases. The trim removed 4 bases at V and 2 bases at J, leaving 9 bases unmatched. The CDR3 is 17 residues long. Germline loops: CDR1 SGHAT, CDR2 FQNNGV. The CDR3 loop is CASSYKAGGGLTDTQYF. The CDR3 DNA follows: TGTGCCAGCAGCTATAAAGCGGGGGGGGGGCTCACAGATACGCAGTATTTT.

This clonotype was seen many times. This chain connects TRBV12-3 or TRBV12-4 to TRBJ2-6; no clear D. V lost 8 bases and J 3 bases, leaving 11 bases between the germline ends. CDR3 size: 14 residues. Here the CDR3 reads CASEVSGGANVLTF. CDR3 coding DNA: TGTGCCAGCGAGGTTTCAGGTGGGGCCAACGTCCTGACTTTC.

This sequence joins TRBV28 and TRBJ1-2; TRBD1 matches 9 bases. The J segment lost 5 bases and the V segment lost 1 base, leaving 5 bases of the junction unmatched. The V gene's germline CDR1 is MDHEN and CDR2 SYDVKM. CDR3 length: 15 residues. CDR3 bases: TGTGCCAGCAGTTTATCCCGGACAGGGGTTTATGGCTACACCTTC. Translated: CASSLSRTGVYGYTF.

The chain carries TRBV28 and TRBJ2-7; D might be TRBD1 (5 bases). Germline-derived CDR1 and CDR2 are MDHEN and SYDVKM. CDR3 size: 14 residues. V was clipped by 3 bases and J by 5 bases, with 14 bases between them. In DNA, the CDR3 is TGTGCCAGCAGTTTCATCGGCAGGGAAAACGAGCAGTACTTC. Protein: CASSFIGRENEQYF.

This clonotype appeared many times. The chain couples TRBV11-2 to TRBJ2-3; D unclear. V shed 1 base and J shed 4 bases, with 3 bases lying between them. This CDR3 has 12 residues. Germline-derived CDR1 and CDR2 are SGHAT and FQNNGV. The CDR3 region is CASSLVSDTQYF. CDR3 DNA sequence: TGTGCCAGCAGCTTAGTGTCAGATACGCAGTATTTT. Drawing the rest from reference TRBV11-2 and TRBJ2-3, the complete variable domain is EAGVAQSPRYKIIEKRQSVAFWCNPISGHATLYWYQQILGQGPKLLIQFQNNGVVDDSQLPKDRFSAERLKGVDSTLKIQPAKLEDSAVYLCASSLVSDTQYFGPGTRLTVL.

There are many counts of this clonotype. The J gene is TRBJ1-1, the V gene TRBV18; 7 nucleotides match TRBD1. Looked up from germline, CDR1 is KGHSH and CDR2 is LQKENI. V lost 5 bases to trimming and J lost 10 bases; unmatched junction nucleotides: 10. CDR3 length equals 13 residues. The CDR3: CASSAGGESGAFF. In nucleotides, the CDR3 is TGTGCCAGCTCAGCAGGGGGAGAGTCCGGAGCTTTCTTT. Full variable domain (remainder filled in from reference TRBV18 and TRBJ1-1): NAGVMQNPRHLVRRRGQEARLRCSPMKGHSHVYWYRQLPEEGLKFMVYLQKENIIDESGMPKERFSAEFPKEGPSILRIQQVVRGDSAAYFCASSAGGESGAFFGQGTRLTVV.

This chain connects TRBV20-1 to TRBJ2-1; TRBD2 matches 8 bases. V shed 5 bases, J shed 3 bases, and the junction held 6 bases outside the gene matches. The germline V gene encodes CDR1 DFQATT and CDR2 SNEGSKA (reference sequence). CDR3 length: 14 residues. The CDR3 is CSAPSGGSYNEQFF. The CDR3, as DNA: TGCAGTGCTCCGAGCGGGGGTAGCTACAATGAGCAGTTCTTC.

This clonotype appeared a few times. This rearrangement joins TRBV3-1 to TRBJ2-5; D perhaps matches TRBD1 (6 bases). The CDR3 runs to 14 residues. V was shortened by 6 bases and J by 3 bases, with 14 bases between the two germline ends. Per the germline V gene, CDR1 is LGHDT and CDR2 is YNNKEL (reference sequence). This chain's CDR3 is CASRETGLEETQYF. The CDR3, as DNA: TGTGCCAGCAGGGAAACAGGGTTAGAAGAGACCCAGTACTTC.

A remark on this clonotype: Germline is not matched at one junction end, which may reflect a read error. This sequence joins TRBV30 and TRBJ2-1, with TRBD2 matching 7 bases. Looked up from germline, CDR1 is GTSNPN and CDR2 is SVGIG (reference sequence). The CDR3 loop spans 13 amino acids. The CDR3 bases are TGTGTCTGGAGCAAGGGAGGGTGGAATGAGCAGTTCTTC. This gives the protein CVWSKGGWNEQFF. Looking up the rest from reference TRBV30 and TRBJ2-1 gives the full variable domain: SQTIHQWPATLVQPVGSPLSLECTVEGTSNPNLYWYRQAAGRGLQLLFYSVGIGQISSEVPQNLSASRPQDRQFILSSKKLLLSDSGFYLCVWSKGGWNEQFFGPGTRLTVL.

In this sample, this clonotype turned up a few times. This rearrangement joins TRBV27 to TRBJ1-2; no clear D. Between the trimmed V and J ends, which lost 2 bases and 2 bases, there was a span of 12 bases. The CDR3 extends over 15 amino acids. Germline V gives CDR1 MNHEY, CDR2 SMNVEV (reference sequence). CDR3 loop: CASSLRLGWNYGYTF. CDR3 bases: TGTGCCAGCAGTTTAAGGTTGGGATGGAACTATGGCTACACCTTC.

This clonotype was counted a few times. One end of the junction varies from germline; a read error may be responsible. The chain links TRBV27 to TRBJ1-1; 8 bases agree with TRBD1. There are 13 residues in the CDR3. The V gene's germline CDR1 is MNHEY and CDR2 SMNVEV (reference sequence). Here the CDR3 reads CASSPRGQGVPIF. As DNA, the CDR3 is TGTGCCAGCAGTCCACGAGGACAGGGTGTTCCAATATTT.

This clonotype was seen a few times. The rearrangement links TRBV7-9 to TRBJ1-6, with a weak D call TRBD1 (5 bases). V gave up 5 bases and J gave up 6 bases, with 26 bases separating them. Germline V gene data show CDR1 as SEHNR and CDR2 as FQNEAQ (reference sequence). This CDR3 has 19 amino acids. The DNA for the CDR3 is TGTGCCAGCAGCCTACAGGTCGGGTCGGTAGGGTTGCCTAATTCACCCCTCCACTTT. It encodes CASSLQVGSVGLPNSPLHF.

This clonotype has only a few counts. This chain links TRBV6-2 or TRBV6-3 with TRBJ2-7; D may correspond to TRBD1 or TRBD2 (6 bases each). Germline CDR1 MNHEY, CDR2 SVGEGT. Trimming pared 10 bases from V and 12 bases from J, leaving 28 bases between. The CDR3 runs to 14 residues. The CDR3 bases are TGTGCCATCTCTCCATCTGGGGGGCGTTTTCTACGGTACTTC. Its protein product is CAISPSGGRFLRYF.

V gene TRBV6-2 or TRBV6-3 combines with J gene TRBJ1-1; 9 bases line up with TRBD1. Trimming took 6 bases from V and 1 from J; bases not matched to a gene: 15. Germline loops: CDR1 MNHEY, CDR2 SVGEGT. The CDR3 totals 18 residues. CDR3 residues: CASSRGQGRPHTNTEAFF. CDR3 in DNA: TGTGCCAGCAGCCGAGGACAGGGGCGACCTCATACGAACACTGAAGCTTTCTTT.

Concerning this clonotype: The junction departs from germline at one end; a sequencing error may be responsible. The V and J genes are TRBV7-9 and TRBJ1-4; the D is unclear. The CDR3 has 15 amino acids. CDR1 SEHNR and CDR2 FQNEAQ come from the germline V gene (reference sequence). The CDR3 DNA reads TGTGGCAGCAGCTCGCAATCGGGTGTTAATGAAAAACTGTTTTTT. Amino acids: CGSSSQSGVNEKLFF.

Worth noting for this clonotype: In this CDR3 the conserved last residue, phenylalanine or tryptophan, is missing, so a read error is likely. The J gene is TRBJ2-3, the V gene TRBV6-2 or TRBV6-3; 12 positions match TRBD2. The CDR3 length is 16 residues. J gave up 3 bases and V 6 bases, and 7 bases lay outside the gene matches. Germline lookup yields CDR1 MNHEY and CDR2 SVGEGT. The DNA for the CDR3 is TGTGCCAGCAGGGATCCTAGCGGGGGGGCGACAGATACGCAGTATCTT. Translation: CASRDPSGGATDTQYL.

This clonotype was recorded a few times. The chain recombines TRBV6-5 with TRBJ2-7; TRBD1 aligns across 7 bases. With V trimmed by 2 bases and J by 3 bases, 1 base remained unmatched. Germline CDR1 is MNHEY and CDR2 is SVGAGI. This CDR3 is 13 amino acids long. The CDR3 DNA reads TGTGCCAGCAGTTACACAGGGGACTACGAGCAGTACTTC. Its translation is CASSYTGDYEQYF.

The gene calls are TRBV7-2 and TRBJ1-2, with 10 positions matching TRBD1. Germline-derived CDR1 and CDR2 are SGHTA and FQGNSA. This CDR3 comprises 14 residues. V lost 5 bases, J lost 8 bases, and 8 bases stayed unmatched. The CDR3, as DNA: TGTGCCAGCAGCGATGACAGGGGGCGCGACGGCTACACCTTC. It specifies CASSDDRGRDGYTF.

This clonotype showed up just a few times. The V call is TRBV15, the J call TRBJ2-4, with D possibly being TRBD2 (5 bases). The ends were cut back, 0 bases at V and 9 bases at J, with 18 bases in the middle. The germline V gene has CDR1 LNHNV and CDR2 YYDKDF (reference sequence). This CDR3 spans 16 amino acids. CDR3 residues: CATSRDQRPGSGIQYF. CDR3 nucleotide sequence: TGTGCCACCAGCAGAGATCAGCGACCGGGGTCTGGCATTCAGTACTTC. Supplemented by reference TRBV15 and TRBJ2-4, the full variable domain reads DAMVIQNPRYQVTQFGKPVTLSCSQTLNHNVMYWYQQKSSQAPKLLFHYYDKDFNNEADTPDNFQSRRPNTSFCFLDIRSPGLGDTAMYLCATSRDQRPGSGIQYFGAGTRLSVL.

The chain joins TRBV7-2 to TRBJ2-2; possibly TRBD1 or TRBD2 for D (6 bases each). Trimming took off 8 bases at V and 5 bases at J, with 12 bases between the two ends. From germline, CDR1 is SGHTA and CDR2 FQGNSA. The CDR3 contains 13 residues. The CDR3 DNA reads TGTGCCAGCGCCCGGGGGCCGACCGGGGAGCTGTTTTTT. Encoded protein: CASARGPTGELFF.

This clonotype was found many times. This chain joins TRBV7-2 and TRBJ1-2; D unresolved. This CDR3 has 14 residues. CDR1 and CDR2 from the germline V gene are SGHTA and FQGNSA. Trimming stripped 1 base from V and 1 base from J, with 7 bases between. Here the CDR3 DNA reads TGTGCCAGCAGCTTAGACGCCCTTAACTATGGCTACACCTTC. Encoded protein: CASSLDALNYGYTF.